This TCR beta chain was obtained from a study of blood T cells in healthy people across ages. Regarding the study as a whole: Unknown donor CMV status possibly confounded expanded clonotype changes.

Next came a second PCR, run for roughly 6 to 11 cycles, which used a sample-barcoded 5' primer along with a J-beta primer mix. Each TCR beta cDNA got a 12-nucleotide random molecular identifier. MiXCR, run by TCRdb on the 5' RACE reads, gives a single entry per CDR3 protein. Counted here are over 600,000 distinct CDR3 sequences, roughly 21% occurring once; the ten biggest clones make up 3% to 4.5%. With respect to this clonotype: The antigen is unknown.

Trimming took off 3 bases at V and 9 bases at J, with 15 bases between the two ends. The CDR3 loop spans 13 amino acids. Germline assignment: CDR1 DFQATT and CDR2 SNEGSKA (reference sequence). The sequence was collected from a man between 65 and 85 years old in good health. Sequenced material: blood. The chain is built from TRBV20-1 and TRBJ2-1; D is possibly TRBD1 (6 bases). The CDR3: CSASQAGDGEQFF. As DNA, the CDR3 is TGCAGTGCTAGTCAGGCAGGGGATGGTGAGCAGTTCTTC.